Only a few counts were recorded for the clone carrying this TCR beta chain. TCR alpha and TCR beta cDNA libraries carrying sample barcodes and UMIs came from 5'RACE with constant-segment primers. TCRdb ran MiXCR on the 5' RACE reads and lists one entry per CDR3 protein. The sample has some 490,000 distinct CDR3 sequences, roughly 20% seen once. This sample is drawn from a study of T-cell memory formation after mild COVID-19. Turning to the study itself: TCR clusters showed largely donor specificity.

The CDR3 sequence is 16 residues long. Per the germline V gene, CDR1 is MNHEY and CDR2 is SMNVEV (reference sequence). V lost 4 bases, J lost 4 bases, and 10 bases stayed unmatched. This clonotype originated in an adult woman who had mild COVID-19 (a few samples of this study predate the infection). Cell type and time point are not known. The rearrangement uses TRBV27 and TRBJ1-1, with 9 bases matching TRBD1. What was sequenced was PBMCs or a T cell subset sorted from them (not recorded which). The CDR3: CASSSIPGQGITEAFF. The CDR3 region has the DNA TGTGCCAGCAGTTCAATTCCGGGACAGGGAATCACTGAAGCTTTCTTT.